Below are 15 T cell receptor beta chains sequenced from a single sample in a study of T-cell memory formation after mild COVID-19. Each CDR3 protein is one row after TCRdb ran MiXCR on the 5' RACE reads. The sample lists 200,000 or so distinct CDR3 sequences; about 9.2% were seen once. Sequencing used PBMCs or a T cell subset sorted from them (not recorded which). The receptor source for this set is a man between 18 and 35 years old who had mild COVID-19 (a few samples of this study predate the infection). Cell type and time point are not known.

This chain joins TRBV7-9 and TRBJ1-2, with no clear D. Germline V lookup: CDR1 SEHNR, CDR2 FQNEAQ (reference sequence). Trimming left V 5 bases short and J 4 bases short, with 17 bases between. This CDR3 has 15 amino acids. DNA of the CDR3: TGTGCCAGCAGCCCACTAGGGCGGAGTTCCTATGGCTACACCTTC. Translating gives CASSPLGRSSYGYTF.

This clonotype was seen more than once but under ten times. V usage is TRBV7-9 and J usage is TRBJ2-5, with D perhaps TRBD1 (5 bases). Per the germline V gene, CDR1 is SEHNR and CDR2 is FQNEAQ (reference sequence). The CDR3 spans 13 residues. V shed 5 bases and J shed 5 bases, with 12 bases lying between them. CDR3 residues: CASSPRRVETQYF. DNA of the CDR3: TGTGCCAGCAGCCCCCGCAGGGTCGAGACCCAGTACTTC.

This clonotype was seen more than once but under ten times. The rearrangement joins TRBV12-3 or TRBV12-4 to TRBJ1-5; D gene uncertain. The length of the CDR3 is 14 residues. With 3 bases removed from V and 5 bases from J, the gap between germline ends came to 11 bases. CDR3 in amino acids: CASSFEGFDQPQHF. The CDR3, as DNA: TGTGCCAGCAGTTTCGAGGGCTTCGATCAGCCCCAGCATTTT.

The rearrangement joins TRBV9 to TRBJ2-7; TRBD1 matches at 9 bases. The junction had 6 bases not matched to a gene; V was cut back by 5 bases and J by 3 bases. The CDR3 totals 14 residues. Germline values: CDR1 SGDLS, CDR2 YYNGEE. The CDR3 loop is CASSRDREFYEQYF. The DNA for the CDR3 is TGTGCCAGCAGTCGGGACAGGGAATTCTACGAGCAGTACTTC.

The CDR3 sequence: CASSYSRDRGPLAKNIQYF. The CDR3 nucleotides are TGTGCCAGCAGTTACTCAAGGGACAGGGGGCCTCTAGCCAAAAACATTCAGTACTTC. V gene TRBV6-5 combines with J gene TRBJ2-4; 12 nucleotides match TRBD1. CDR1 MNHEY and CDR2 SVGAGI come from the germline V gene. After removal of 0 bases from V and 0 bases from J, the junction contained 6 bases not matched to a gene. CDR3 size: 19 residues.

V usage is TRBV20-1 and J usage is TRBJ1-6; D uncertain. CDR1 and CDR2 from the germline V gene are DFQATT and SNEGSKA (reference sequence). V was shortened by 3 bases and J by 7 bases, with 10 bases between the two germline ends. This CDR3 region has 13 residues. The CDR3 spells CSARSDGNSPLHF. For the CDR3, the DNA is TGCAGTGCTAGGTCGGACGGCAATTCACCCCTCCACTTT.

This clonotype was counted at least ten times. The chain combines TRBV5-8 with TRBJ2-2; 11 nucleotides agree with TRBD1. CDR1 and CDR2 (germline): SGHTS, YDEGEE. The CDR3 is 15 residues long. Trimming at V came to 2 bases and at J to 5 bases, leaving 2 bases not matched to a gene. The CDR3 nucleotides are TGTGCCAGCAGCTTCGGACAGGGGGCAACCGGGGAGCTGTTTTTT. Amino acid sequence: CASSFGQGATGELFF. Drawing the rest from reference TRBV5-8 and TRBJ2-2, the complete variable domain is EAGVTQSPTHLIKTRGQQATLRCSPISGHTSVYWYQQALGLGLQFLLWYDEGEERNRGNFPPRFSGRQFPNYSSELNVNALELEDSALYLCASSFGQGATGELFFGEGSRLTVL.

This clonotype was counted between two and nine times. V usage is TRBV12-3 or TRBV12-4 and J usage is TRBJ2-4, with D hard to call. There are 12 residues in the CDR3. V shed 2 bases and J shed 7 bases, with 6 bases lying between them. The CDR3 bases are TGTGCCAGCAGTTTATCAGCGAACATTCAGTACTTC. Translating gives CASSLSANIQYF.

This clonotype was observed at least ten times. The CDR3: CASSLELAQETQYF. The CDR3 region has the DNA TGTGCCAGCAGCTTGGAACTAGCACAAGAGACCCAGTACTTC. This chain joins TRBV11-2 and TRBJ2-5, with TRBD2 as a possible D gene (6 bases). Germline lookup yields CDR1 SGHAT and CDR2 FQNNGV. V was shortened by 3 bases and J by 2 bases, with 10 bases between the two germline ends. The CDR3 sequence is 14 residues long.

The chain combines TRBV5-5 with TRBJ2-7; D is uncertain. Trimming took off 5 bases at V and 5 bases at J, with 11 bases between the two ends. Germline values: CDR1 SGHKS, CDR2 YYEKEE (reference sequence). There are 12 residues in the CDR3. CDR3 DNA sequence: TGTGCCAGCAGTATGTACCCCAACGAGCAGTACTTC. Translated, it gives CASSMYPNEQYF. Based on the CDR3 plus reference TRBV5-5 and TRBJ2-7, the full variable domain is DAGVTQSPTHLIKTRGQQVTLRCSPISGHKSVSWYQQVLGQGPQFIFQYYEKEERGRGNFPDRFSARQFPNYSSELNVNALLLGDSALYLCASSMYPNEQYFGPGTRLTVT.

A single count supports this clonotype. The chain has TRBV19 and TRBJ1-2; 7 nucleotides line up with TRBD1. This CDR3 spans 17 amino acids. V was pared by 5 bases and J by 2 bases, with 14 bases of the junction left unmatched. Per germline, CDR1 LNHDA and CDR2 SQIVND (reference sequence). The CDR3 DNA reads TGTGCCAGTAGTGTCACACAAACAGGGGTCGAAAACTATGGCTACACCTTC. Its translation is CASSVTQTGVENYGYTF.

This chain uses TRBV18 with TRBJ2-5; possibly TRBD1 or TRBD2 for D (5 bases each). CDR1 and CDR2 (germline): KGHSH, LQKENI. The CDR3 spans 15 residues. V dropped 3 bases and J dropped 4 bases, with 15 bases sitting between them. The CDR3 bases are TGTGCCAGCTCACCCGCCGGGTTTGGGGGAGAGACCCAGTACTTC. Its protein product is CASSPAGFGGETQYF.

The sample holds a few counts of this clonotype. The CDR3 region is CASSGQVSNQPQHF. DNA for the CDR3: TGTGCCAGCAGCGGACAGGTTAGCAATCAGCCCCAGCATTTT. The chain links TRBV5-5 to TRBJ1-5; 7 bases fit TRBD1. This CDR3 has 14 amino acids. Germline-derived CDR1 and CDR2 are SGHKS and YYEKEE (reference sequence). The junction had 1 base not matched to a gene; V was cut back by 4 bases and J by 0 bases.

This chain links TRBV9 with TRBJ2-3; D tentatively reads TRBD1 or TRBD2 (6 bases each). The length of the CDR3 is 16 residues. Germline CDR1 and CDR2: SGDLS and YYNGEE. Trimming removed 0 bases from V and 4 bases from J, with 15 bases in between. In nucleotides, the CDR3 is TGTGCCAGCAGCGTAGTTGGGGGGCAGAGGGCAGATACGCAGTATTTT. This translates into CASSVVGGQRADTQYF.

V gene TRBV25-1 combines with J gene TRBJ1-3, with D unclear. This CDR3 has 13 amino acids. The germline gives CDR1 MGHDK, CDR2 SYGVNS. Deletions cut 4 bases from V and 8 bases from J, with 12 bases between. DNA of the CDR3: TGTGCCAGCAGTGGAGGTCCTTGGGACACCATATATTTT. Amino acid sequence: CASSGGPWDTIYF.